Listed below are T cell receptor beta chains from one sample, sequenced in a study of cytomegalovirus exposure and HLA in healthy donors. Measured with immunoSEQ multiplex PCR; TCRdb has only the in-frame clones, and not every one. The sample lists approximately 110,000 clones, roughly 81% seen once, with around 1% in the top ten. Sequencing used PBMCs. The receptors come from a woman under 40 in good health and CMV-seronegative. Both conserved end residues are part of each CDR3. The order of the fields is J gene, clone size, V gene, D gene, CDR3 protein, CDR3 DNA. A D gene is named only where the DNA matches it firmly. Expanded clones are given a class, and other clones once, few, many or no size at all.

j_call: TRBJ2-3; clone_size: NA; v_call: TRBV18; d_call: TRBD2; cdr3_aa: CASSPRLAGTTDTQYF; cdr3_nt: TGTGCCAGCTCACCCAGACTAGCGGGGACCACAGATACGCAGTATTTT
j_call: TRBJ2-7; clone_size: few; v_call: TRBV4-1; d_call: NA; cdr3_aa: CASSQRTDPYEQYF; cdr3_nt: TGCGCCAGCAGCCAACGGACAGACCCCTACGAGCAGTACTTC
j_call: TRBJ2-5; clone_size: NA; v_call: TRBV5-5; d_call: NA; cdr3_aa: CASSLAPQETQYF; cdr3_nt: TGTGCCAGCAGCTTGGCCCCACAAGAGACCCAGTACTTC
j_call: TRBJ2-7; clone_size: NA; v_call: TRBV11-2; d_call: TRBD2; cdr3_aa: CASSIAGNPNEQYF; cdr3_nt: TGTGCCAGCAGCATAGCGGGAAACCCAAACGAGCAGTACTTC
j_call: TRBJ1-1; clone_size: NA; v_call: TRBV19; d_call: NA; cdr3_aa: CASSIGQFMNTEAFF; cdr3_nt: TGTGCCAGTAGTATCGGACAGTTTATGAACACTGAAGCTTTCTTT
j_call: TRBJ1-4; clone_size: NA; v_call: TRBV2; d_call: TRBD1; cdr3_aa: CASSGGTVATNEKLFF; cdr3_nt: TGTGCCAGCAGTGGGGGGACAGTTGCAACTAATGAAAAACTGTTTTTT
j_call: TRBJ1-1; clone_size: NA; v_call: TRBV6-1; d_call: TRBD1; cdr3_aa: CASSFDRAGNTEAFF; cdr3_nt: TGTGCCAGCAGTTTCGACAGGGCGGGGAACACTGAAGCTTTCTTT
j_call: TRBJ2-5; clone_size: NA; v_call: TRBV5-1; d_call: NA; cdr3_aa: CASSLAVVETQYF; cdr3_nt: TGCGCCAGCAGCTTGGCCGTCGTAGAGACCCAGTACTTC
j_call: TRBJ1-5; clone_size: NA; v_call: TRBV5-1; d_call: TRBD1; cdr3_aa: CASSKDGTGPGPQHF; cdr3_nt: TGCGCCAGCAGCAAAGACGGGACAGGGCCCGGGCCCCAGCATTTT
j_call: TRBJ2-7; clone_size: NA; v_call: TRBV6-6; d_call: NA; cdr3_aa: CASSYSGSGSYEQYF; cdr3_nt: TGTGCCAGCAGTTACTCCGGGTCAGGGTCCTACGAGCAGTACTTC
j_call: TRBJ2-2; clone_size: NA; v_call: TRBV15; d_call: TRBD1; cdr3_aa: CATSGGQGARELFF; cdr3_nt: TGTGCCACCAGTGGCGGACAGGGGGCGCGGGAGCTGTTTTTT
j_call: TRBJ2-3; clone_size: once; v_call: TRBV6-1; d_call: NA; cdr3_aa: CASSEASKETQYF; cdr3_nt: TGTGCCAGCAGTGAAGCCTCCAAAGAAACACAGTATTTT
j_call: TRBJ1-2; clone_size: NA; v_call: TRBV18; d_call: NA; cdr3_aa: CASSLQRPTSYGYTF; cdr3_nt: TGTGCCAGCTCACTACAAAGGCCTACTAGCTATGGCTACACCTTC
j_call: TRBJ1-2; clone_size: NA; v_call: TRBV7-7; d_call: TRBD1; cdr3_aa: CASSLDRASYGYTF; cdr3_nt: TGTGCTAGCAGCTTAGACAGGGCTAGCTATGGCTACACCTTC
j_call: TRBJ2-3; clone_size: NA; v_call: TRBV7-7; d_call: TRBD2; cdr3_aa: CASSLGLAGGTDTQYF; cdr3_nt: TGTGCTAGCAGCTTAGGGCTAGCGGGTGGAACAGATACGCAGTATTTT
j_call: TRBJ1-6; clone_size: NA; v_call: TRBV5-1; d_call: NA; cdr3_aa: CASSWTNNSPLHF; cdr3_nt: TGCGCCAGCAGCTGGACAAATAATTCACCCCTCCACTTT
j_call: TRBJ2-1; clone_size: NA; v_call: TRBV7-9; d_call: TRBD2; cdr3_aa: CASSRGSSYNEQFF; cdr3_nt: TGTGCCAGCAGCCGCGGGAGCTCCTACAATGAGCAGTTCTTC
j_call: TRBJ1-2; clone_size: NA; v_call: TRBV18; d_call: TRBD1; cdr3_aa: CASSAQGADYGYTF; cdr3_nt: TGTGCCAGCTCAGCACAGGGGGCGGACTATGGCTACACCTTC
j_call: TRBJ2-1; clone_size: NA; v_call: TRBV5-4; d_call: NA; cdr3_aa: CASSKTSSSYNEQFF; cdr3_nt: TGTGCCAGCAGCAAAACTAGTTCTAGCTACAATGAGCAGTTCTTC
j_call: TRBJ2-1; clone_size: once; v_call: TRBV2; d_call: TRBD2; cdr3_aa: CASSEALLAGGHEQFF; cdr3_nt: TGTGCCAGCAGTGAAGCGCTTCTAGCGGGAGGTCACGAGCAGTTCTTC
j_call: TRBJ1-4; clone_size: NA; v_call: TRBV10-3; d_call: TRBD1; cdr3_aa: CATRPGTGGRDEKLFF; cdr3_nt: TGTGCCACCAGACCCGGGACAGGGGGCAGGGATGAAAAACTGTTTTTT
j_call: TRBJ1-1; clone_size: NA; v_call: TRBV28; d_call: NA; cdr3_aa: CASSPWTGGNTEAFF; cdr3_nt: TGTGCCAGCAGTCCGTGGACGGGGGGTAACACTGAAGCTTTCTTT
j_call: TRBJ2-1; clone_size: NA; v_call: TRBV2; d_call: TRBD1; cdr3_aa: CASSADRAQDNEQFF; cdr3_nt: TGTGCCAGCAGCGCAGACAGGGCTCAGGACAATGAGCAGTTCTTC
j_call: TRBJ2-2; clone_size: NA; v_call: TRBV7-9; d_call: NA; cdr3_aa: CASSAPTGELFF; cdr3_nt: TGTGCCAGCAGCGCCCCGACAGGGGAGCTGTTTTTT
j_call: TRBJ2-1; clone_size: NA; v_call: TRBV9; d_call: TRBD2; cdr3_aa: CASRATGTSGYNEQFF; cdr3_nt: TGTGCCAGCAGAGCGACCGGGACTAGCGGCTACAATGAGCAGTTCTTC